Shown below are 24 T cell receptor beta chains from a single sample sequenced in a study of cytomegalovirus exposure and HLA in healthy donors. The PCR was carried out with 60 Vbeta primers and 13 Jbeta primers. The protocol was immunoSEQ multiplex PCR, while the TCRdb copy is restricted to in-frame clones and leaves out a portion. The sample records 90,000 to 120,000 clones, 60% to 75% being singletons. The sequenced material came from PBMCs. These receptors all stem from a middle-aged man in good health and CMV-seropositive.

The V and J genes are TRBV6-5 and TRBJ2-3; 9 positions match TRBD2. V lost 4 bases, J lost 1 base, and 6 bases stayed unmatched. This CDR3 spans 16 amino acids. In germline, CDR1 is MNHEY, CDR2 SVGAGI. CDR3 protein: CASSFASGMGTDTQYF. The CDR3 region has the DNA TGTGCCAGCAGTTTCGCTAGCGGGATGGGCACAGATACGCAGTATTTT.

This clone showed up just once. The chain has TRBV11-2 and TRBJ2-7; possibly TRBD1 for D (6 bases). The germline CDR1 and CDR2 sequences are SGHAT and FQNNGV. The CDR3 consists of 19 residues. The germline V and J ends were trimmed by 4 bases and 0 bases, with 25 bases remaining between them. The CDR3 spells CASSSKQGRHRASSYEQYF. The DNA for the CDR3 is TGTGCCAGCAGCTCAAAACAGGGACGGCACAGAGCAAGCTCCTACGAGCAGTACTTC.

V and J are TRBV4-2 and TRBJ2-7, with D tentatively TRBD2 (5 bases). The V gene's germline CDR1 is LGHNA and CDR2 YNFKEQ. This CDR3 has 14 residues. V was shortened by 1 base and J by 3 bases, with 10 bases between the two germline ends. DNA for the CDR3: TGTGCCAGCAGCCAAGGGACTTCCCTCTACGAGCAGTACTTC. Its translation: CASSQGTSLYEQYF.

The chain carries TRBV25-1 and TRBJ1-1; possibly TRBD1 for D (5 bases). This CDR3 is 15 amino acids long. Germline CDR1 reads MGHDK; CDR2 reads SYGVNS. Trimming removed 2 bases at V and 5 bases at J, with 15 bases between. The CDR3 DNA is TGTGCCAGCAGTGAAGGGTACGGACAAAGGACTGAAGCTTTCTTT. Its translation is CASSEGYGQRTEAFF.

The chain combines TRBV6-5 with TRBJ2-3; D is possibly TRBD1 (5 bases). From germline, CDR1 is MNHEY and CDR2 SVGAGI. V was cut by 7 bases and J by 0 bases, with 8 bases left in between. The CDR3 extends over 13 amino acids. The CDR3 DNA reads as TGTGCCAGCAAGGGGTCTAGCACAGATACGCAGTATTTT. It codes for CASKGSSTDTQYF.

The V and J genes are TRBV29-1 and TRBJ2-1; D remains ambiguous. V was pared by 1 base and J by 0 bases, with 4 bases between. Germline CDR1 reads SQVTM; CDR2 reads ANQGSEA. This CDR3 spans 13 amino acids. The DNA for the CDR3 is TGCAGCGTTGAAGGGAGCTCCTACAATGAGCAGTTCTTC. Amino acids: CSVEGSSYNEQFF.

This chain links TRBV4-3 with TRBJ2-3; 10 nucleotides align to TRBD2. The CDR3 length is 17 residues. Trimming cost V 0 bases and J 6 bases; bases outside gene matches: 9. Germline CDR1 is LGHNA and CDR2 is YSLEER. The DNA for the CDR3 is TGCGCCAGCAGCCAAGAAGAACTAGCGGGAATGTTGGATACGCAGTATTTT. Translated: CASSQEELAGMLDTQYF.

The chain uses TRBV27 and TRBJ2-3, with D unclear. Germline V gene sequence: CDR1 MNHEY, CDR2 SMNVEV (reference sequence). The V end lost 3 bases, the J end lost 0 bases, and 7 bases lay between the germline ends. CDR3 length equals 14 residues. DNA for the CDR3: TGTGCCAGCAGTTTTTGGGCAAGCACAGATACGCAGTATTTT. Its protein product is CASSFWASTDTQYF.

The gene calls are TRBV7-7 and TRBJ2-5; 7 bases align to TRBD2. Trimming removed 5 bases from V and 1 base from J; junction bases left unmatched: 7. The CDR3 has 15 amino acids. CDR1 and CDR2 (germline): SSHAT, FNYEAQ (reference sequence). This chain's CDR3 is CASSPDLAVQETQYF. CDR3 nucleotides: TGTGCCAGCAGCCCCGACCTAGCGGTCCAAGAGACCCAGTACTTC.

The rearrangement links TRBV7-3 to TRBJ2-1; 9 nucleotides align to TRBD2. Trimming removed 3 bases from V and 4 bases from J; junction bases left unmatched: 4. The CDR3 is 15 residues long. CDR1 and CDR2 (germline): SGHTA, FQGTGA. The CDR3 reads CASSFAGGPYNEQFF. The CDR3 coding sequence is TGTGCCAGCAGCTTCGCGGGAGGGCCGTACAATGAGCAGTTCTTC.

The genes are TRBV5-4 and TRBJ2-2; 8 nucleotides align to TRBD2. V lost 10 bases to trimming and J lost 1 base; unmatched junction nucleotides: 21. The CDR3 runs to 19 residues. Germline V CDR1 and CDR2: SGHNT, YYREEE (reference sequence). CDR3 sequence (DNA): TGTGCCCGGGGTCCTCCCAGCGGGAGAAATTGGGTGAACACCGGGGAGCTGTTTTTT. This sequence encodes CARGPPSGRNWVNTGELFF.

V and J are TRBV27 and TRBJ2-2; D not certain. V lost 0 bases to trimming and J lost 7 bases, with 12 bases between them. Looked up from germline, CDR1 is MNHEY and CDR2 is SMNVEV (reference sequence). The CDR3 sequence is 15 residues long. The CDR3 spells CASSLSFSRVGELFF. CDR3 in DNA: TGTGCCAGCAGTTTATCGTTTTCTCGAGTCGGGGAGCTGTTTTTT.

The V call is TRBV29-1, the J call TRBJ1-2; a weak D match, TRBD1 (5 bases). Per the germline V gene, CDR1 is SQVTM and CDR2 is ANQGSEA. The CDR3 has 13 amino acids. Trimming pared 2 bases from V and 5 bases from J, leaving 12 bases between. This CDR3 reads CSVEWEGWYGYTF. The CDR3 nucleotides are TGCAGCGTTGAATGGGAGGGGTGGTATGGCTACACCTTC.

The chain couples TRBV28 to TRBJ2-1, with D unclear. CDR1 is MDHEN, CDR2 SYDVKM, per germline. V was trimmed by 4 bases and J by 4 bases, leaving 5 bases between them. The CDR3 covers 12 residues. For the CDR3, the DNA is TGTGCCAGCAGTTCTACGTACAATGAGCAGTTCTTC. Its translation: CASSSTYNEQFF. Drawing the rest from reference TRBV28 and TRBJ2-1, the complete variable domain is DVKVTQSSRYLVKRTGEKVFLECVQDMDHENMFWYRQDPGLGLRLIYFSYDVKMKEKGDIPEGYSVSREKKERFSLILESASTNQTSMYLCASSSTYNEQFFGPGTRLTVL.

The CDR3 DNA is TGTGCCACCAGCAGTAGCGTGTCCGAGAAAGAGACCCAGTACTTC. Translated, it gives CATSSSVSEKETQYF. This chain joins TRBV15 and TRBJ2-5; possible D gene TRBD2, 5 bases. The CDR3 has 15 residues. The V gene's germline CDR1 is LNHNV and CDR2 YYDKDF (reference sequence). Trimming shortened V by 3 bases and J by 3 bases, and 14 bases separated the two germline ends.

The chain recombines TRBV7-8 with TRBJ1-2, with 7 nucleotides matching TRBD1. The J segment lost 6 bases and the V segment lost 3 bases, leaving 4 bases of the junction unmatched. CDR3 size: 13 residues. Germline V gene lookup returns CDR1 SGHVS and CDR2 FQNEAQ. CDR3 amino acids: CASSFDRVDGYTF. The CDR3 DNA follows: TGTGCCAGCAGCTTCGACAGGGTCGATGGCTACACCTTC.

The chain employs TRBV4-1 and TRBJ1-5; tentative D call: TRBD1 (6 bases). Per the germline V gene, CDR1 is MGHRA and CDR2 is YSYEKL. The CDR3 is 16 amino acids. Trimming cost V 4 bases and J 8 bases, with 21 bases left between them. The CDR3: CASSLNQGQGVEPQHF. Here the CDR3 DNA reads TGCGCCAGCAGCCTTAATCAGGGGCAGGGCGTAGAGCCCCAGCATTTT.

The rearrangement uses TRBV7-8 and TRBJ1-1; 10 positions agree with TRBD1. CDR1 and CDR2 from the germline V gene are SGHVS and FQNEAQ. CDR3 length: 16 residues. The V gene end was trimmed by 2 bases and the J gene end by 1 base; junction bases not matched to a gene: 4. The CDR3 sequence: CASSLPGQGKNTEAFF. The DNA for the CDR3 is TGTGCCAGCAGCTTACCGGGACAGGGGAAGAACACTGAAGCTTTCTTT.

J is TRBJ2-1 and V is TRBV7-3; 9 bases match TRBD2. V was clipped by 1 base and J by 2 bases; unmatched bases: 9. The CDR3 is 18 amino acids. The germline V gene has CDR1 SGHTA and CDR2 FQGTGA. DNA for the CDR3: TGTGCCAGCAGCTTAAGAACAGGTAGCGGGAGCCCCTACAATGAGCAGTTCTTC. This codes for CASSLRTGSGSPYNEQFF.

This clone appeared a few times. The chain has TRBV29-1 and TRBJ2-7, with D tentatively TRBD1 (5 bases). This CDR3 is 13 amino acids long. V lost 8 bases and J 2 bases, leaving 16 bases between the germline ends. Germline CDR1 reads SQVTM; CDR2 reads ANQGSEA. In nucleotides, the CDR3 is TGCAGCACGTGGGGTACAGGCCCCTACGAGCAGTACGTC. It codes for CSTWGTGPYEQYV.

This clone has more than one count but fewer than ten. The genes are TRBV27 and TRBJ1-1; TRBD1 is a possible D gene (5 bases). CDR3 length: 14 amino acids. CDR1 is MNHEY and CDR2 is SMNVEV in the germline V gene (reference sequence). V was cut by 0 bases and J by 6 bases, with 11 bases left in between. CDR3 in DNA: TGTGCCAGCAGTTTATCAGGGGCTAGATCTGAAGCTTTCTTT. Translating it yields CASSLSGARSEAFF.

The chain links TRBV27 to TRBJ2-7; a possible D gene is TRBD1 (7 bases). The CDR3 spans 14 residues. Trimming shortened V by 4 bases and J by 1 base, and 11 bases separated the two germline ends. CDR1 MNHEY and CDR2 SMNVEV come from the germline V gene (reference sequence). CDR3 DNA: TGTGCCAGCAGTTGGCAGGGGGGATCCTACGAGCAGTACGTC. It specifies CASSWQGGSYEQYV.

The chain has TRBV4-1 and TRBJ2-1; 13 bases map to TRBD2. Germline values: CDR1 MGHRA, CDR2 YSYEKL. The CDR3 length is 16 residues. V was pared by 4 bases and J by 5 bases, with 5 bases of the junction left unmatched. In DNA, the CDR3 is TGCGCCAGCAGCCTCACTAGCGGGAGGGGTAACAATGAGCAGTTCTTC. Translated, it gives CASSLTSGRGNNEQFF.

This clone has a handful of counts. The chain employs TRBV15 and TRBJ2-7; D gene ambiguous. Per germline, CDR1 LNHNV and CDR2 YYDKDF (reference sequence). CDR3 size: 16 residues. V lost 7 bases, J lost 0 bases, and 19 bases lay in between. The CDR3, as DNA: TGTGCCACCATGATTGTGCTTGATATTAGCTCCTACGAGCAGTACGTC. Protein: CATMIVLDISSYEQYV.